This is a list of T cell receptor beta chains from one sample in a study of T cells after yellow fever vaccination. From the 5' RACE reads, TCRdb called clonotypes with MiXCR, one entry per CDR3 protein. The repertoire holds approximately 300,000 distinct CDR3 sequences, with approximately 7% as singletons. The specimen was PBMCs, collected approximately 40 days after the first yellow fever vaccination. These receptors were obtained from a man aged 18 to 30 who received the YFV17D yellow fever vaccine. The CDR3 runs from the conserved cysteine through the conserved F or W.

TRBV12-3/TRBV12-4,CASSLTQGNTIYF
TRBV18,CASCRGTNTEAFF
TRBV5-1,CASSPFLTDTQYF
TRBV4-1,CASRQGERGERNEQFF
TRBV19,CASSPGQGSGYTF
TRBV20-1,CSAGQGARTDTQYF
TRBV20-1,CSARSPSQGSYTF
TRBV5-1,CASSSGPTGETQYF
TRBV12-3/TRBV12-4,CASSPQVSGNTIYF
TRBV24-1,CATRGPSGGAYNEQFF
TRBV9,CASSAYSGTGDYGYTF
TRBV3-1,CASSQGAGGSTDTQYF
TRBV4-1,CASSQEGGDPFRAQYF
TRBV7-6,CASSLGVLRNTGELFF
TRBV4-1,CASSQAPGRGSRTDTQYF
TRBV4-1,CASSPDSDTQYF
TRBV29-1,CSARLAGGPRDNEQFF
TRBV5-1,CASSLGGGRADTQYF
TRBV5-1,CASSFWAGSGTEAFF
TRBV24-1,CAPVDRGPYEQYF
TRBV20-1,CSAPGGTTDTQYF
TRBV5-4,CASSLMVGSVRGYTF
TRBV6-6,CASTPEGPVGFF
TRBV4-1,CASSERAGSSYNSPLHF
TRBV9,CASSTRTSHEQFF